The rows below give T cell receptor beta chains drawn from one sample of a study of T cells after somatic rescue of genetic block. Clones were sequenced by immunoSEQ multiplex PCR, and TCRdb holds only the in-frame ones, with some missing. The table records about 120,000 clones, about 89% of them present only once. Sequencing was performed on peripheral blood mononuclear cells (PBMCs). These receptor sequences come from a woman younger than 30. Both conserved end residues are trimmed from each CDR3.

12	TRBV2	TRBJ2-7	ASSESGGLYEQY
14	TRBV10-3	TRBJ1-1	AISALKGGKNTEAF
11	TRBV2	TRBJ1-1	ASIRGRNTEAF
13	TRBV6-1	TRBJ1-5	ASSEIDRGNQPQH
14	TRBV4-2	TRBJ2-3	ASSQEGGLAADTQY
13	TRBV5-1	TRBJ2-5	ASSLVAGLQETQY
13	TRBV6-1	TRBJ1-6	ASSEAGTGRSPLH
12	TRBV7-9	TRBJ1-1	ASSLGSANTEAF
12	TRBV19	TRBJ2-7	ASSPQSGGYEQY
13	TRBV7-3	TRBJ2-3	ASSLTTGFTDTQY
9	TRBV9	TRBJ1-2	ASSGDLGYT
12	TRBV5-1	TRBJ1-4	ASSKRTNNEKLF
12	TRBV27	TRBJ2-3	ASSLSGILIGQY
15	TRBV7-9	TRBJ1-1	ASSLARGTGGSRGAF